This paragraph covers one T cell receptor (beta chain) sequence. This clone showed up just once. What antigen it recognizes has not been identified. Per-base qualities were not stored, and no clone one base away is much larger. TCRbeta CDR3 regions were amplified from genomic DNA using the immunoSEQ Assay, a bias-controlled multiplex PCR. The authors' pipeline ran thus. Within the assay, amplification of reference gene primers was used to estimate how many nucleated cells each sample contained. To quantify the absolute abundance of each unique TCRbeta CDR3 rearrangement, sequence reads were collapsed and filtered. For each sample, productive Simpson clonality was calculated as the square root of Simpson's diversity index across productive rearrangements. In TCRdb, the immuneACCESS table is reduced to in-frame sequences with V and J assigned. These tables do not hold every clone; where another copy was compared, an unresolved V gene accounts for under half, and the others remain unexplained. The V and J calls and the clone size are those of that table, but D and trimming were determined from the DNA. The table for this sample lists over 45,000 clones; 75% to 95% of them were counted only once. 8.6% of the sample comes from the top ten.

This entry is derived from a study of blood T cell repertoires in COVID-19 (dated by TCRdb to the early 2020s). As for the study more broadly: The collaborator samples originated in the United States, Italy and Spain and spanned the acute and convalescent phases of COVID-19. The prospective study material was composed of cDNA or gDNA derived from T cells, B-cell-depleted T cells, or PBMCs. Deeply sampled blood TCRbeta repertoires from subjects exposed to, actively infected with, or recovered from COVID-19 were included in the dataset. The repertoires were made available in a free public database intended to serve as a resource for research on the immune response to SARS-CoV-2. Samples were obtained from the ongoing ImmuneRACE study (first 160 participants) and from 1,254 subjects provided by 6 global collaborators. Sample metadata almost always included a de-identified subject ID, COVID-19 status, age in years and sex. Where available, HLA class I and class II types were obtained from metadata supplied by the sample provider rather than from assay-based typing.

Whole blood was collected in K2EDTA tubes by collaborating institutions according to the institutions' own protocols. Collaborator samples were shipped for TCRbeta analysis as frozen whole blood, isolated PBMCs, or DNA extracted from either sample type. V is reduced by 4 bases and J by 2 bases, leaving a spacing of 10 bases between them. From a lookup of the germline V gene, CDR1 and CDR2 are SGHDT and YYEEEE. The CDR3, cysteine through phenylalanine, is 13 amino acids long. Solely the CDR3 DNA is kept, with 39 bases framed from the first base. Paper-wide results and their limitations: The amount of clinical and demographic metadata varied by source and participant and was provided uncurated.

The source material was peripheral blood. The TCR originated in a human donor in a cohort sampled during active COVID-19. The chain uses TRBV5-6 and TRBJ2-7; TRBD1 is perhaps the D gene, given 6 matching bases. This receptor has the CDR3 CASSVDRTYEQYF. DNA sequence: TGTGCCAGCAGCGTGGACAGAACCTACGAGCAGTACTTC.